The 32 T cell receptor beta chains listed next were all sequenced from one sample in a study of blood T cell repertoires in COVID-19. Here immunoSEQ multiplex PCR was the method, and the copy in TCRdb shows in-frame clones only, minus some. In the table there are about 160,000 clones, more than 75% of which are singletons. Sequences were obtained from peripheral blood. The receptors stem from a woman between 50 and 59 years old with COVID-19, enrolled during active disease.

V usage is TRBV29-1 and J usage is TRBJ2-7; maybe TRBD1 (6 bases). Trimming removed 6 bases at V and 2 bases at J, with 20 bases between. Germline CDR1 reads SQVTM; CDR2 reads ANQGSEA. CDR3 length equals 15 residues. The CDR3: CSVTPGGRGTYEQYF. Written as DNA, the CDR3 is TGCAGCGTAACCCCAGGTGGCAGGGGTACCTACGAGCAGTACTTC.

This clone was seen a single time. The genes are TRBV3-1 (or the pseudogene TRBV3-2) and TRBJ1-3, with unresolved D. This CDR3 is built from 13 residues. CDR1 and CDR2 from the germline V gene are LGHDT and YNNKEL (reference sequence). V lost 9 bases and J 1 base, leaving 10 bases between the germline ends. This CDR3 is CASCRRSGNTIYF. CDR3 DNA: TGTGCCAGTTGCCGCAGATCTGGAAACACCATATATTTT.

The rearrangement links TRBV5-1 to TRBJ2-3; 8 bases line up with TRBD2. V lost 0 bases, J lost 0 bases, and 9 bases stayed unmatched. Germline CDR1 reads SGHRS; CDR2 reads YFSETQ. The CDR3 extends over 18 amino acids. CDR3 sequence reads: CASSLGSGGTSSTDTQYF. DNA for the CDR3: TGCGCCAGCAGCTTGGGCAGCGGGGGCACCTCTAGCACAGATACGCAGTATTTT.

The chain employs TRBV24-1 and TRBJ1-5; D is uncertain. V lost 5 bases and J lost 7, with 14 bases in between. Germline V gene data show CDR1 as KGHDR and CDR2 as SFDVKD. The CDR3 contains 14 residues. The CDR3 coding sequence is TGTGCCACCAGTGGCTCGGAGTCCCTGCAGCCCCAGCATTTT. This sequence encodes CATSGSESLQPQHF.

The chain joins TRBV9 to TRBJ1-1; the match to TRBD1 covers 8 bases. The V segment lost 0 bases and the J segment 4 bases; nucleotides outside the gene matches: 5. The CDR3 totals 15 residues. Germline CDR1 reads SGDLS; CDR2 reads YYNGEE. Here the CDR3 reads CASSVDPTGGTEAFF. The DNA of the CDR3 is TGTGCCAGCAGCGTAGACCCCACAGGGGGCACTGAAGCTTTCTTT.

The chain employs TRBV25-1 and TRBJ1-4, with 8 bases identical to TRBD1. Germline CDR1 and CDR2: MGHDK and SYGVNS. The CDR3 loop spans 15 amino acids. V trimming: 4 bases; J trimming: 6 bases; junction bases outside the gene matches: 7. The CDR3 sequence: CASSADRAPDEKLFF. The CDR3 DNA is TGTGCCAGCAGTGCGGACAGGGCCCCGGATGAAAAACTGTTTTTT. The full variable domain, completed using reference TRBV25-1 and TRBJ1-4, is EADIYQTPRYLVIGTGKKITLECSQTMGHDKMYWYQQDPGMELHLIHYSYGVNSTEKGDLSSESTVSRIRTEHFPLTLESARPSHTSQYLCASSADRAPDEKLFFGSGTQLSVL.

The chain joins TRBV5-1 to TRBJ1-2; 9 bases agree with TRBD1. The CDR3 length is 16 residues. Trimming at V came to 0 bases and at J to 2 bases, leaving 5 bases not matched to a gene. Germline lookup yields CDR1 SGHRS and CDR2 YFSETQ. For the CDR3, the DNA is TGCGCCAGCAGCTTGGGGGACAGGGCCAGAAACTATGGCTACACCTTC. This encodes CASSLGDRARNYGYTF.

This clone was seen a single time. V gene TRBV30 combines with J gene TRBJ1-4; no clear D gene. Germline V gene data show CDR1 as GTSNPN and CDR2 as SVGIG (reference sequence). Trimming took off 1 base at V and 8 bases at J, with 11 bases between the two ends. The CDR3 totals 13 residues. The CDR3 DNA is TGTGCCTGGAGTGATGGTTTGAGCGAAAAACTGTTTTTT. It encodes CAWSDGLSEKLFF. Variable domain in full (rest from reference TRBV30 and TRBJ1-4): SQTIHQWPATLVQPVGSPLSLECTVEGTSNPNLYWYRQAAGRGLQLLFYSVGIGQISSEVPQNLSASRPQDRQFILSSKKLLLSDSGFYLCAWSDGLSEKLFFGSGTQLSVL.

The chain carries TRBV12-3 or TRBV12-4 and TRBJ2-3, with a weak D call TRBD1 (6 bases). CDR3 length: 13 residues. Trimming stripped 6 bases from V and 3 bases from J, with 10 bases between. Here the CDR3 DNA reads TGTGCCAGCAGCCCCACAGGGACAGATACGCAGTATTTT. Translation gives CASSPTGTDTQYF.

The rearrangement joins TRBV4-1 to TRBJ2-1; D ambiguous. The CDR3 is made up of 13 amino acids. V gave up 3 bases and J gave up 7 bases, with 10 bases separating them. Germline V gene sequence: CDR1 MGHRA, CDR2 YSYEKL. CDR3 protein: CASSQIPGNEQFF. In nucleotides, the CDR3 is TGCGCCAGCAGCCAGATTCCCGGGAATGAGCAGTTCTTC.

The chain joins TRBV28 to TRBJ1-1; TRBD1 is a possible D gene (6 bases). The CDR3 extends over 15 amino acids. V was shortened by 7 bases and J by 1 base, with 16 bases between the two germline ends. The germline gives CDR1 MDHEN, CDR2 SYDVKM. CDR3 bases: TGTGCCAGCAACCTCGGGACACCCAAGAACACTGAAGCTTTCTTT. Translation gives CASNLGTPKNTEAFF.

The chain joins TRBV9 to TRBJ1-6; perhaps TRBD1 as D (6 bases). The CDR3 runs 14 residues. Trimming shortened V by 4 bases and J by 10 bases, and 15 bases separated the two germline ends. The germline CDR1 and CDR2 sequences are SGDLS and YYNGEE. The chain's CDR3 is CASSSGGTGSPLHF. The CDR3 DNA follows: TGTGCCAGCAGCTCGGGGGGCACGGGGTCACCCCTCCACTTT.

CDR3 nucleotide sequence: TGTGCCAGCAGCCGGGAGGGCAGCGGGGTGGATACGCAGTATTTT. Translating it yields CASSREGSGVDTQYF. The chain recombines TRBV4-2 with TRBJ2-3, with 7 bases matching TRBD2. The V and J ends lost 4 bases and 6 bases, in that order; junction bases with no gene match: 10. The CDR3 totals 15 residues. Germline values: CDR1 LGHNA, CDR2 YNFKEQ.

The DNA for the CDR3 is TGTGCCAGCAGTTACGGTCAGTGGGCCTATGGCTACACCTTC. This sequence encodes CASSYGQWAYGYTF. V and J are TRBV6-2 or TRBV6-3 and TRBJ1-2; D gene uncertain. V lost 2 bases and J lost 4, with 11 bases in between. CDR1 and CDR2 from the germline V gene are MNHEY and SVGEGT. There are 14 residues in the CDR3.

This rearrangement joins TRBV2 to TRBJ1-1; perhaps TRBD1 as D (6 bases). The CDR3 extends over 13 amino acids. CDR1 is SNHLY, CDR2 FYNNEI, per germline. The V and J ends lost 7 bases and 4 bases respectively, with 13 bases between them. This CDR3 is CASIGRGGTEAFF. In DNA form, the CDR3 reads TGTGCCAGCATAGGCAGAGGGGGCACTGAAGCTTTCTTT. Drawing the rest from reference TRBV2 and TRBJ1-1, the complete variable domain is EPEVTQTPSHQVTQMGQEVILRCVPISNHLYFYWYRQILGQKVEFLVSFYNNEISEKSEIFDDQFSVERPDGSNFTLKIRSTKLEDSAMYFCASIGRGGTEAFFGQGTRLTVV.

This chain uses TRBV2 with TRBJ1-2; 10 nucleotides align to TRBD1. Germline CDR1 SNHLY, CDR2 FYNNEI. CDR3 length equals 16 residues. J was trimmed by 0 bases and V by 7 bases; bases with no gene match: 8. The CDR3 loop reads CASIWDRGEANYGYTF. The CDR3 DNA reads TGTGCCAGCATTTGGGACAGGGGAGAAGCTAACTATGGCTACACCTTC. The complete variable domain, with remaining parts taken from reference TRBV2 and TRBJ1-2, reads EPEVTQTPSHQVTQMGQEVILRCVPISNHLYFYWYRQILGQKVEFLVSFYNNEISEKSEIFDDQFSVERPDGSNFTLKIRSTKLEDSAMYFCASIWDRGEANYGYTFGSGTRLTVV.

The rearrangement joins TRBV6-5 to TRBJ1-6, with TRBD1 identical over 8 bases. After removal of 7 bases from V and 8 bases from J, the junction contained 7 bases not matched to a gene. The CDR3 spans 14 residues. Germline V lookup: CDR1 MNHEY, CDR2 SVGAGI. CDR3 in amino acids: CASTPGDRYSPLHF. The CDR3 region has the DNA TGTGCCAGCACTCCCGGGGACAGGTATTCACCCCTCCACTTT.

The chain carries TRBV4-1 and TRBJ2-5, with a possible D match to TRBD1 (5 bases). The V gene's germline CDR1 is MGHRA and CDR2 YSYEKL. This CDR3 has 13 residues. V was cut by 3 bases and J by 2 bases, with 7 bases left in between. The CDR3 bases are TGCGCCAGCAGCCATAGACAGCAAGAGACCCAGTACTTC. Translation: CASSHRQQETQYF.

The V gene is TRBV7-8, the J gene TRBJ1-6, with D possibly matching TRBD1 (5 bases). Germline lookup yields CDR1 SGHVS and CDR2 FQNEAQ. V gave up 3 bases and J gave up 5 bases, with 8 bases separating them. The length of the CDR3 is 14 residues. The CDR3: CASSFAGHNSPLHF. The CDR3 nucleotides read TGTGCCAGCAGCTTCGCAGGGCATAATTCACCCCTCCACTTT.

The chain combines TRBV27 with TRBJ2-7, with D tentatively TRBD2 (5 bases). CDR1 and CDR2 (germline): MNHEY, SMNVEV (reference sequence). V was clipped by 4 bases and J by 0 bases, with 10 bases between them. The CDR3 is 14 amino acids. The CDR3 loop is CASSSLGGSYEQYF. The DNA of the CDR3 is TGTGCCAGCAGTTCCCTAGGAGGCTCCTACGAGCAGTACTTC.

The rearrangement joins TRBV28 to TRBJ1-1, with a tentative D call TRBD1 (5 bases). Germline-derived CDR1 and CDR2 are MDHEN and SYDVKM. V shed 2 bases and J shed 1 base, with 8 bases lying between them. The CDR3 consists of 14 residues. The CDR3 nucleotides are TGTGCCAGCAGTTTAGCGCAGGGGAACACTGAAGCTTTCTTT. Translating gives CASSLAQGNTEAFF.

CDR3 region: CASSPGLAHEQFF. As DNA, the CDR3 is TGTGCCAGCAGCCCCGGACTAGCTCATGAGCAGTTCTTC. V usage is TRBV9 and J usage is TRBJ2-1; 8 nucleotides align to TRBD2. CDR1 and CDR2 (germline): SGDLS, YYNGEE. With V trimmed by 4 bases and J by 8 bases, 5 bases remained unmatched. The CDR3 runs to 13 residues.

V gene TRBV7-2 combines with J gene TRBJ2-7; 7 bases line up with TRBD1. V gave up 4 bases and J gave up 7 bases; unmatched junction bases: 10. The germline gives CDR1 SGHTA, CDR2 FQGNSA. This CDR3 is 14 amino acids long. The CDR3 region has the DNA TGTGCCAGCAGCTCCTCGGGACAGCTTTTGGAGCAGTACTTC. It translates to CASSSSGQLLEQYF.

The chain has TRBV7-2 and TRBJ1-1; D may be TRBD1 (5 bases). CDR1 and CDR2 from the germline V gene are SGHTA and FQGNSA. The CDR3 spans 14 residues. V was cut by 4 bases and J by 2 bases, with 11 bases left in between. Here the CDR3 reads CASSSKGQNTEAFF. The CDR3 DNA follows: TGTGCCAGCAGCTCCAAGGGGCAAAACACTGAAGCTTTCTTT.

The chain is built from TRBV6-5 and TRBJ1-2; weak D call: TRBD1 (6 bases). CDR1 and CDR2 from the germline V gene are MNHEY and SVGAGI. The V end was cut by 5 bases, the J end by 6 bases, with 13 bases between. The CDR3 is made up of 13 amino acids. The CDR3 DNA is TGTGCCAGCAGTCGTTGGTCAGGGGATGGCTACACCTTC. This gives the protein CASSRWSGDGYTF.

The chain carries TRBV6-5 and TRBJ2-7; a possible D gene is TRBD1 (5 bases). This CDR3 is 14 amino acids long. Germline V lookup: CDR1 MNHEY, CDR2 SVGAGI. V lost 3 bases and J lost 7, with 16 bases in between. The chain's CDR3 is CASSYVVGAGEQYF. The CDR3 DNA follows: TGTGCCAGCAGTTATGTGGTTGGGGCTGGAGAGCAGTACTTC.

This clone counts as medium-sized. Other DNA sequences of this sample code for an identical CDR3. V is TRBV6-5 and J is TRBJ1-1; no definite D call. This CDR3 spans 14 amino acids. Trimming shortened V by 4 bases and J by 0 bases, and 9 bases separated the two germline ends. Germline V gene data show CDR1 as MNHEY and CDR2 as SVGAGI. The CDR3 loop reads CASSSGAMNTEAFF. The CDR3 bases are TGTGCCAGCAGTTCCGGAGCCATGAACACTGAAGCTTTCTTT.

The chain joins TRBV29-1 to TRBJ2-7; 8 bases match TRBD1. The CDR3 consists of 13 residues. Germline V gene data show CDR1 as SQVTM and CDR2 as ANQGSEA. J lost 4 bases, V lost 1 base, and 3 bases had no gene match. The CDR3 bases are TGCAGCGTTGAAGCCGGGACAGGATACGAGCAGTACTTC. Translated: CSVEAGTGYEQYF.

The chain recombines TRBV9 with TRBJ1-1; 7 bases line up with TRBD1. CDR1 and CDR2 from the germline V gene are SGDLS and YYNGEE. The CDR3 loop spans 14 amino acids. V shed 4 bases and J 10 bases; nucleotides not matched to a gene: 13. The DNA for the CDR3 is TGTGCCAGCAGCCCAGACGCAGGGGGGTGGGCAGCTTTCTTT. Amino acid sequence: CASSPDAGGWAAFF. The full variable domain, with the rest looked up from reference TRBV9 and TRBJ1-1, is DSGVTQTPKHLITATGQRVTLRCSPRSGDLSVYWYQQSLDQGLQFLIQYYNGEERAKGNILERFSAQQFPDLHSELNLSSLELGDSALYFCASSPDAGGWAAFFGQGTRLTVV.

The chain links TRBV3-1 (or the pseudogene TRBV3-2) to TRBJ2-3, with TRBD1 identical over 9 bases. The CDR3 length is 16 residues. Germline V gene lookup returns CDR1 LGHDT and CDR2 YNNKEL (reference sequence). The J segment lost 1 base and the V segment lost 1 base, leaving 3 bases of the junction unmatched. CDR3 DNA: TGTGCCAGCAGCCAAGTGAGGACAGGGGGCACAGATACGCAGTATTTT. Its protein is CASSQVRTGGTDTQYF.

This sequence joins TRBV4-1 and TRBJ2-1; TRBD2 matches at 12 bases. Germline CDR1 MGHRA, CDR2 YSYEKL. The CDR3 is 17 residues long. Trimming took 0 bases from V and 9 from J; bases not matched to a gene: 9. Written as DNA, the CDR3 is TGCGCCAGCAGCCAAGATATTTCTAGCGGGGGGGCCGGTGAGCAGTTCTTC. It codes for CASSQDISSGGAGEQFF.

The V gene is TRBV5-4, the J gene TRBJ2-7; D is ambiguous. The ends were cut back, 0 bases at V and 3 bases at J, with 7 bases in the middle. The germline gives CDR1 SGHNT, CDR2 YYREEE (reference sequence). This CDR3 region has 13 residues. The CDR3 loop reads CASSLDFSYEQYF. CDR3 coding DNA: TGTGCCAGCAGCTTGGATTTTAGCTACGAGCAGTACTTC.